This T cell receptor (beta chain) was captured by sequencing in a study of blood T cell repertoires in COVID-19. Sequencing used immunoSEQ multiplex PCR; TCRdb keeps in-frame clones, though not all of them. The sample has approximately 220,000 clones, roughly 89% seen once. The sample consisted of PBMCs or T cells enriched from blood (not recorded which). The receptor was derived from a woman between 35 and 50 years old who had recovered from COVID-19.

This CDR3 is CASRLRLPGGTSKYEQYF. The DNA of the CDR3 is TGTGCAAGTCGCTTAAGGCTGCCGGGGGGGACTAGCAAATACGAGCAGTACTTC. The chain carries TRBV12-2 and TRBJ2-7; the listed D gene, TRBD2, was not tested against the DNA. TRBV12-2 corresponds to a pseudogene. The CDR3 loop spans 18 amino acids.